Each of the 8 T cell receptor beta chains below was sequenced from the same sample in a study of human T cells and chemical hapten exposure (dated by TCRdb to the early 2020s). The protocol used for the library was RACE. The reads were generated on a NextSeq 500. Clones were called with MiXCR by TCRdb after fastp trimmed the public reads at Q25, and only in-frame beta chains were retained. Each entry is one CDR3 protein sequence, shown with its most common DNA and genes. This sample comprises 270,000 or so distinct CDR3 sequences, 7.5% to 9% of them detected only once. The leading ten clones occupy more than 1% of the sample. Per the publication, the time point label means: pre-sensitization, week 0. The treatment or condition label, read with the paper, signifies: therapeutic diphenylcyclopropenone sensitization with weekly scalp DPC. Material: whole blood, obtained in connection with sensitization to the hapten diphenylcyclopropenone (DPC). These receptor sequences come from a young man with alopecia areata. Some clones in this sample may be carry-over from other donors' samples.

This chain joins TRBV6-6 and TRBJ2-2; 11 bases fit TRBD2. The germline gives CDR1 MNHNY, CDR2 SVGAGI (reference sequence). The CDR3 totals 15 residues. J was trimmed by 3 bases and V by 5 bases; bases with no gene match: 2. The CDR3 DNA reads as TGTGCCAGCAGTCAACTAGCGGGGGACACCGGGGAGCTGTTTTTT. It encodes CASSQLAGDTGELFF.

The chain combines TRBV6-2 or TRBV6-3 with TRBJ1-5, with D uncertain. The germline CDR1 and CDR2 sequences are MNHEY and SVGEGT. The CDR3 has 12 residues. The V gene lost 0 bases and the J gene lost 10 bases, with 7 bases spanning the gap. The CDR3: CASSYSNVPQHF. The CDR3 nucleotides are TGTGCCAGCAGTTACTCGAACGTCCCCCAGCATTTT.

This clonotype came up many times. The chain carries TRBV7-3 and TRBJ2-1; D is ambiguous. The CDR3 is made up of 13 amino acids. V was clipped by 2 bases and J by 7 bases, with 9 bases between them. The germline V gene encodes CDR1 SGHTA and CDR2 FQGTGA. DNA for the CDR3: TGTGCCAGCAGCTTAGGAGCGCAGAATGAGCAGTTCTTC. Its translation: CASSLGAQNEQFF.

In this sample, this clonotype turned up many times. The chain couples TRBV28 to TRBJ2-1; the D gene is possibly TRBD2 (6 bases). Trimming pared 9 bases from V and 3 bases from J, leaving 15 bases between. Germline CDR1 reads MDHEN; CDR2 reads SYDVKM. The CDR3 covers 14 residues. CDR3 protein: CASCDLAHYNEQFF. DNA for the CDR3: TGTGCCAGTTGTGACCTAGCGCACTACAATGAGCAGTTCTTC. The full variable domain, its missing parts supplied by reference TRBV28 and TRBJ2-1, is DVKVTQSSRYLVKRTGEKVFLECVQDMDHENMFWYRQDPGLGLRLIYFSYDVKMKEKGDIPEGYSVSREKKERFSLILESASTNQTSMYLCASCDLAHYNEQFFGPGTRLTVL.

This clonotype was observed a few times. CDR3 sequence reads: CASSLRGVAFF. DNA for the CDR3: TGTGCCAGCAGTTTAAGGGGGGTAGCTTTCTTT. The chain links TRBV28 to TRBJ1-1, with D tentatively TRBD1 (6 bases). In germline, CDR1 is MDHEN, CDR2 SYDVKM. There are 11 residues in the CDR3. Trimming removed 2 bases from V and 10 bases from J, with 8 bases in between.

In its sample, this clonotype was seen many times. This rearrangement joins TRBV20-1 to TRBJ2-3; 10 bases agree with TRBD2. Germline CDR1 DFQATT, CDR2 SNEGSKA (reference sequence). V lost 6 bases, J lost 6 bases, and 9 bases stayed unmatched. There are 14 residues in the CDR3. The CDR3 nucleotides are TGCAGTGCCCTCAGCGGGGGGGCAGGGGATACGCAGTATTTT. It yields the protein CSALSGGAGDTQYF.

This sequence joins TRBV3-1 and TRBJ2-3, with no clear D. The V and J ends lost 1 base and 6 bases respectively, with 11 bases between them. Germline V gives CDR1 LGHDT, CDR2 YNNKEL (reference sequence). The CDR3 spans 14 residues. CDR3 sequence (DNA): TGTGCCAGCAGCCAAGTATTACCAGCCGATACGCAGTATTTT. Its protein product is CASSQVLPADTQYF.

This clonotype has only a few counts. The genes are TRBV6-6 and TRBJ2-3, with unresolved D. V was clipped by 7 bases and J by 1 base, with 3 bases between them. The germline V gene has CDR1 MNHNY and CDR2 SVGAGI (reference sequence). The CDR3 is made up of 11 amino acids. CDR3 loop: CASIGTDTQYF. CDR3 DNA: TGTGCCAGCATCGGCACAGATACGCAGTATTTT.